This T cell receptor beta chain was observed in a study of radiation and T cells in renal cell carcinoma. Produced via immunoSEQ multiplex PCR; TCRdb's table is partial and in-frame only. This sample has over 120,000 clones; roughly 88% occur once, and the top ten carry about 11%. Noted time point: baseline pretreatment blood. Indicated treatment: 15 Gy SBRT to primary tumor, nephrectomy 4 weeks later. The V and J ends lost 0 bases and 1 base, in that order; junction bases with no gene match: 4. This CDR3 has 16 amino acids. Germline V CDR1 and CDR2: SGHRS, YFSETQ. The TCR was taken from a woman in her forties or fifties with renal cell carcinoma. This sample comprised blood, obtained from a patient whose treatment included radiotherapy and nephrectomy. This rearrangement joins TRBV5-1 to TRBJ2-1; TRBD2 agrees at 7 bases. The CDR3 sequence is CASSLGGGGSYNEQFF. The CDR3, as DNA: TGCGCCAGCAGCTTGGGCGGCGGGGGTTCCTACAATGAGCAGTTCTTC.